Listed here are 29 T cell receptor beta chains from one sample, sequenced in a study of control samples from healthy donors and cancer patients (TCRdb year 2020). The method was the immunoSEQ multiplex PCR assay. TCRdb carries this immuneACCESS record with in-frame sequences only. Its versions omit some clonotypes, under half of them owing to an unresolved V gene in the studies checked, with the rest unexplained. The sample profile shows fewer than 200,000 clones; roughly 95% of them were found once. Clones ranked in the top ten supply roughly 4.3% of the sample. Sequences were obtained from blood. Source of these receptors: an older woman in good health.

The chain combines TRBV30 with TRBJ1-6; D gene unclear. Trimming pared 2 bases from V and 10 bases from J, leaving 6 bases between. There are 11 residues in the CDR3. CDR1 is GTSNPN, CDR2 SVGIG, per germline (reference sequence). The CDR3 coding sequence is TGTGCCTGGAGTACTGGATCACCCCTCCACTTT. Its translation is CAWSTGSPLHF.

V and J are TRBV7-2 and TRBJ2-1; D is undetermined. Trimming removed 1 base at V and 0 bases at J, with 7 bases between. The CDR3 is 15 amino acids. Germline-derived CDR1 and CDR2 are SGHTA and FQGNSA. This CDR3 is CASSLGILSYNEQFF. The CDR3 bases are TGTGCCAGCAGCTTAGGGATCCTCTCCTACAATGAGCAGTTCTTC. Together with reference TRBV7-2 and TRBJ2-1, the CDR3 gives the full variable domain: GAGVSQSPSNKVTEKGKDVELRCDPISGHTALYWYRQSLGQGLEFLIYFQGNSAPDKSGLPSDRFSAERTGGSVSTLTIQRTQQEDSAVYLCASSLGILSYNEQFFGPGTRLTVL.

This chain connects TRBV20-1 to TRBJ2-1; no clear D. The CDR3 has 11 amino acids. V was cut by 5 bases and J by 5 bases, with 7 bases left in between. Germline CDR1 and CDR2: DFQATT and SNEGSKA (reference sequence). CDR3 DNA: TGCAGTGCTCCTTGGGACAATGAGCAGTTCTTC. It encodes CSAPWDNEQFF.

DNA for the CDR3: TGTGCCAGTAGTATGCAGGGGGCGCCGGATGAAGCTTTCTTT. Translated: CASSMQGAPDEAFF. The chain employs TRBV19 and TRBJ1-1; TRBD1 matches at 8 bases. J lost 7 bases, V lost 3 bases, and 7 bases had no gene match. This CDR3 spans 14 amino acids. Germline V CDR1 and CDR2: LNHDA, SQIVND (reference sequence).

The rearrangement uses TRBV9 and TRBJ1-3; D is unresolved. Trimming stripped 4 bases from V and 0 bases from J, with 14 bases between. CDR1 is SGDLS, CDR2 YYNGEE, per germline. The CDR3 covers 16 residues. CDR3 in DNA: TGTGCCAGCAGCACACAAGCCCGGACCTCTGGAAACACCATATATTTT. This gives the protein CASSTQARTSGNTIYF.

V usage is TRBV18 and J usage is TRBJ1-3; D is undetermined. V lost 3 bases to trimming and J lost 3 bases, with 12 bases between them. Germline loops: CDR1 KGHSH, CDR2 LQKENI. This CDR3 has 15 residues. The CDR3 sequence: CASSPSQNVGNTIYF. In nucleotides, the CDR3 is TGTGCCAGCTCACCGTCACAGAACGTTGGAAACACCATATATTTT.

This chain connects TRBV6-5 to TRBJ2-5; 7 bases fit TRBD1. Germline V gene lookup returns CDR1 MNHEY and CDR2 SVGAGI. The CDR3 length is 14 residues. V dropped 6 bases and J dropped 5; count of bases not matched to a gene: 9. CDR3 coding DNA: TGTGCCAGCAGACGAACCCAGGGGGTCGAGACCCAGTACTTC. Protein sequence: CASRRTQGVETQYF.

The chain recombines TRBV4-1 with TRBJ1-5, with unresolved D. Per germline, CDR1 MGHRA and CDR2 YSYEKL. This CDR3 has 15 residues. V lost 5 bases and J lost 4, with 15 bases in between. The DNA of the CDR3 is TGCGCCAGCAGCTCACCCGGACGTCGGAATCAGCCCCAGCATTTT. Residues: CASSSPGRRNQPQHF.

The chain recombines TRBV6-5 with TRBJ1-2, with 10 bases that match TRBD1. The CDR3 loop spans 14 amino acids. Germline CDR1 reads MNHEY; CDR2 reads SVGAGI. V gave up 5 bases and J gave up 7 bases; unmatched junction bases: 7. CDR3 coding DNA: TGTGCCAGCAGTACGGACAGGGGGGACTCTGGCTACACCTTC. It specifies CASSTDRGDSGYTF.

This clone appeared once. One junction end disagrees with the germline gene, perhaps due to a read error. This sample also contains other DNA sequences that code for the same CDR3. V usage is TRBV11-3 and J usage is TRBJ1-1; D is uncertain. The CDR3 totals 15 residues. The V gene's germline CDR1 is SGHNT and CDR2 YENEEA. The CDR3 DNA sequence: TGTGCCAGCAGCTTAGACAATCGGGAGAACACTGAGGCTTTCTTT. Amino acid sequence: CASSLDNRENTEAFF.

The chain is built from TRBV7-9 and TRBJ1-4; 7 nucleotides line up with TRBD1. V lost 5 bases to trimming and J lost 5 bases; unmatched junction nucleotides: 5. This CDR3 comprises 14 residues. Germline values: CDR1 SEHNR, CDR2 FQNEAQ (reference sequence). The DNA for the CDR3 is TGTGCCAGCAGCCTACGACAGGGAAATGAAAAACTGTTTTTT. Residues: CASSLRQGNEKLFF.

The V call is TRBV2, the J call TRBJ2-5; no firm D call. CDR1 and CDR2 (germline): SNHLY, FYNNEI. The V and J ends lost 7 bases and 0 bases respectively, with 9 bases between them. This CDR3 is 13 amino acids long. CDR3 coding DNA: TGTGCCAGCACAGGCAGGTACCAAGAGACCCAGTACTTC. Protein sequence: CASTGRYQETQYF.

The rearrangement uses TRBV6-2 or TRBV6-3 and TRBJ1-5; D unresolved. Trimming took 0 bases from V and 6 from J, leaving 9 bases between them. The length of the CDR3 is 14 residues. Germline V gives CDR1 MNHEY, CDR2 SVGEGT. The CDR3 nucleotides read TGTGCCAGCAGTTACTCGCGGCAGGCTCAGCCCCAGCATTTT. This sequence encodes CASSYSRQAQPQHF.

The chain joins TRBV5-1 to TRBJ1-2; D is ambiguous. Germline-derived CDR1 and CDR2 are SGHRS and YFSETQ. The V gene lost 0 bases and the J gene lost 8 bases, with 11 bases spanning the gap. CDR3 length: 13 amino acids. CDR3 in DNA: TGCGCCAGCAGCTTGGGGGAGACTAGAGGCTACACCTTC. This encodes CASSLGETRGYTF.

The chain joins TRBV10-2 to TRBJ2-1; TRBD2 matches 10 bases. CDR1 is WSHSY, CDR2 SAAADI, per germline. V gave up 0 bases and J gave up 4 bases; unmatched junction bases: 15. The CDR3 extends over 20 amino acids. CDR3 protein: CASSESKGAGGHYGYNEQFF. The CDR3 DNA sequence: TGCGCCAGCAGTGAGTCGAAGGGAGCGGGGGGGCACTATGGTTACAATGAGCAGTTCTTC.

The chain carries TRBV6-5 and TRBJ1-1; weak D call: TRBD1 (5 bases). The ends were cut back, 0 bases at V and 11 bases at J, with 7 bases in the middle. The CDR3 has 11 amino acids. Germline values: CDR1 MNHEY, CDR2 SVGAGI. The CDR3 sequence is CASSYSGGAFF. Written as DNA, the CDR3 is TGTGCCAGCAGTTACTCGGGGGGTGCTTTCTTT.

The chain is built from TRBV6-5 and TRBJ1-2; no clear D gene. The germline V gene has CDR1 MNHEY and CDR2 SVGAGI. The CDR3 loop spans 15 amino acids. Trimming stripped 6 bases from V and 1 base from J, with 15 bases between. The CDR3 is CASRIGSGNNYGYTF. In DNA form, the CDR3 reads TGTGCCAGCAGAATAGGCTCGGGGAATAACTATGGCTACACCTTC.

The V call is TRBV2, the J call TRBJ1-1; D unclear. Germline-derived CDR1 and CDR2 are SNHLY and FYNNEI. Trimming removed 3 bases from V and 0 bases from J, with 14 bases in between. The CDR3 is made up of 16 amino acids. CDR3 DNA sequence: TGTGCCAGCAGTGAGGGGTGGGGATTCGTGAACACTGAAGCTTTCTTT. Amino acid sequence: CASSEGWGFVNTEAFF.

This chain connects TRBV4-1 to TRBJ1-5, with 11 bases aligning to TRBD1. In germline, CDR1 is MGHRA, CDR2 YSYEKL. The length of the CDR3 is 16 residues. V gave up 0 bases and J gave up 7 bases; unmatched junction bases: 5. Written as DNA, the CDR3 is TGCGCCAGCAGCCAAGATCTGGACAGGGGGCACCAGCCCCAGCATTTT. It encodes CASSQDLDRGHQPQHF.

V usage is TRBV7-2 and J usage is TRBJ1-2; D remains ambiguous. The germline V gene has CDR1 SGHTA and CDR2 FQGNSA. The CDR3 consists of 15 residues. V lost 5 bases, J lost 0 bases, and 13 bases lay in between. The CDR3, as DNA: TGTGCCAGCAGCCAACCTCCAGATTCTAACTATGGCTACACCTTC. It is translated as CASSQPPDSNYGYTF.

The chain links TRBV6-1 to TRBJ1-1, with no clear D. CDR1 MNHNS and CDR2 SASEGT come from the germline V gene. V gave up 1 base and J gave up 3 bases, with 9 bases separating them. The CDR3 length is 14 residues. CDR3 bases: TGTGCCAGCAGTGAAGGGTCGATAGACACTGAAGCTTTCTTT. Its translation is CASSEGSIDTEAFF.

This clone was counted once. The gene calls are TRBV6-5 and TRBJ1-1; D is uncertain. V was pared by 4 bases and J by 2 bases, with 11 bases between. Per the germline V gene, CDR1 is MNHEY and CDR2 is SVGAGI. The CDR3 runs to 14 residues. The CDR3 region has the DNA TGTGCCAGCAGTTCCCACGAACCTAACACTGAAGCTTTCTTT. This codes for CASSSHEPNTEAFF.

The CDR3 nucleotides are TGTGCCAGCAGCTTAACAGGCGGGAGGTCGAATGAGCAGTTCTTC. Protein: CASSLTGGRSNEQFF. The rearrangement joins TRBV7-3 to TRBJ2-1; TRBD2 agrees at 8 bases. The V segment lost 0 bases and the J segment 7 bases; nucleotides outside the gene matches: 5. The CDR3 runs to 15 residues. The V gene's germline CDR1 is SGHTA and CDR2 FQGTGA.

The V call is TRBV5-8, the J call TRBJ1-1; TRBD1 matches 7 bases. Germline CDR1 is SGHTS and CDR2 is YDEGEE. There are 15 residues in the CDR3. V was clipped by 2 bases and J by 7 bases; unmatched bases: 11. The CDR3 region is CASSLNYRGQSEAFF. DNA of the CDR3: TGTGCCAGCAGCTTAAACTACAGGGGTCAAAGTGAAGCTTTCTTT.

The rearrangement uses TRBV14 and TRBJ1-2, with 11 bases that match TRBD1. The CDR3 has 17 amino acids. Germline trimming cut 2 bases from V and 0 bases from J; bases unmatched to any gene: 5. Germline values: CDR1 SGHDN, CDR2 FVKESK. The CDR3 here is CASSQTGTGGANYGYTF. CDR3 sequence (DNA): TGTGCCAGCAGCCAAACTGGGACAGGGGGAGCTAACTATGGCTACACCTTC.

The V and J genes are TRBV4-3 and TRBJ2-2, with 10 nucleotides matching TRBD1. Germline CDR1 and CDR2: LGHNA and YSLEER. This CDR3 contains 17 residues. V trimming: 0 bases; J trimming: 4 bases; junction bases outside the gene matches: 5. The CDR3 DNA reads TGCGCCAGCAGCCAAGAATCGGGACAGGGGAGCACCGGGGAGCTGTTTTTT. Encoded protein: CASSQESGQGSTGELFF.

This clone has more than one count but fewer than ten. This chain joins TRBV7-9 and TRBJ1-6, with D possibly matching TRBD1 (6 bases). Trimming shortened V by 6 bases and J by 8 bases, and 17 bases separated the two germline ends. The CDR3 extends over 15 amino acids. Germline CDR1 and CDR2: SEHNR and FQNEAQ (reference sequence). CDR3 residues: CASRPRTALDSPLHF. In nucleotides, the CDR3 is TGTGCCAGCAGACCCAGGACAGCACTGGATTCACCCCTCCACTTT.

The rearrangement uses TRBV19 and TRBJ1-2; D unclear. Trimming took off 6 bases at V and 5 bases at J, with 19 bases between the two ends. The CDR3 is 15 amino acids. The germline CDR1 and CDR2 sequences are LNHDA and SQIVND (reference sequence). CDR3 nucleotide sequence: TGTGCCAGTAGCTCCAGCGTCACAGTGGGATATGGCTACACCTTC. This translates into CASSSSVTVGYGYTF.

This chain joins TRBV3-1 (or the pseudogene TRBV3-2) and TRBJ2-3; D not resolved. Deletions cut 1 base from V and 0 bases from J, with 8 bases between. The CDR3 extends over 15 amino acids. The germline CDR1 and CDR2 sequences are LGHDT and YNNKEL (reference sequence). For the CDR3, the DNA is TGTGCCAGCAGCCAAGCGATGGTGAGCACAGATACGCAGTATTTT. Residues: CASSQAMVSTDTQYF.